The 30 T cell receptor beta chains below were found in one sample sequenced in a study of CD8 T cells in Susac syndrome. Random hexamers primed reverse transcription of 0.5 to 1 ug RNA. TCRdb itself ran the immunoSEQ multiplex PCR reads through MiXCR, one entry per CDR3 protein. The sample includes about 200,000 distinct CDR3 sequences, 90% to 95% of them seen just once. Sequencing was performed on CD4+ T cells from PBMCs. The receptors stem from a human donor with Susac syndrome.

A few counts support this clonotype. V is TRBV30 and J is TRBJ2-2, with 8 nucleotides matching TRBD2. The CDR3 runs 15 residues. CDR1 and CDR2 (germline): GTSNPN, SVGIG (reference sequence). Losses at the gene ends were 4 bases for V and 0 bases for J; bases not matched to a gene: 4. The DNA of the CDR3 is TGTGCCTGGATTCGCGGGGGGACGAACACCGGGGAGCTGTTTTTT. Encoded protein: CAWIRGGTNTGELFF.

In DNA, the CDR3 is TGTGCCAGCAGCCAAAGGACTAGCGGGGGGCGCTCTCTCTACAATGAGCAGTTCTTC. Amino acids: CASSQRTSGGRSLYNEQFF. The chain is built from TRBV4-2 and TRBJ2-1; 14 nucleotides match TRBD2. This CDR3 comprises 19 residues. CDR1 is LGHNA, CDR2 YNFKEQ, per germline. V gave up 2 bases and J gave up 3 bases; unmatched junction bases: 9.

The genes are TRBV4-2 and TRBJ2-1, with D unclear. The germline gives CDR1 LGHNA, CDR2 YNFKEQ. The CDR3 is 16 amino acids. The ends were cut back, 1 base at V and 1 base at J, with 11 bases in the middle. The CDR3 loop reads CASSQASSLSYNEQFF. The CDR3 DNA reads TGTGCCAGCAGCCAAGCAAGCTCTTTATCCTACAATGAGCAGTTCTTC.

The genes are TRBV5-1 and TRBJ2-1, with D possibly being TRBD1 or TRBD2 (6 bases each). The CDR3 consists of 16 residues. V was shortened by 5 bases and J by 0 bases, with 15 bases between the two germline ends. Germline V gene lookup returns CDR1 SGHRS and CDR2 YFSETQ. The CDR3 nucleotides read TGCGCCAGCAGGGGGGGCGGCTCGAGCTCCTACAATGAGCAGTTCTTC. This encodes CASRGGGSSSYNEQFF.

This chain uses TRBV7-3 with TRBJ2-7; TRBD1 matches at 10 bases. The CDR3 consists of 14 residues. Germline trimming cut 5 bases from V and 6 bases from J; bases unmatched to any gene: 7. The germline gives CDR1 SGHTA, CDR2 FQGTGA. CDR3 sequence: CASSQDRGSLEQYF. The CDR3 coding sequence is TGTGCCAGCAGCCAGGACAGGGGGTCTCTCGAGCAGTACTTC.

This clonotype was recorded only once. This chain uses TRBV20-1 with TRBJ1-2; no firm D call. The CDR3 runs to 14 residues. CDR1 is DFQATT and CDR2 is SNEGSKA in the germline V gene (reference sequence). V lost 3 bases, J lost 7 bases, and 18 bases lay in between. Here the CDR3 reads CSASSGASSGGYTF. CDR3 bases: TGCAGTGCTAGTTCCGGCGCCAGTTCAGGTGGCTACACCTTC.

The genes are TRBV5-6 and TRBJ2-5, with a tentative D call TRBD2 (5 bases). This CDR3 is 14 amino acids long. Trimming took 1 base from V and 5 from J, leaving 12 bases between them. Germline CDR1 and CDR2: SGHDT and YYEEEE. In DNA form, the CDR3 reads TGTGCCAGCAGCTTGCTCGGTAGCGAGGAGACCCAGTACTTC. It yields the protein CASSLLGSEETQYF.

This sequence joins TRBV20-1 and TRBJ1-6; D is unclear. The CDR3 totals 14 residues. Germline V lookup: CDR1 DFQATT, CDR2 SNEGSKA (reference sequence). V lost 4 bases and J 0 bases, leaving 7 bases between the germline ends. CDR3 sequence reads: CSAKADSYNSPLHF. In DNA, the CDR3 is TGCAGTGCTAAAGCGGACTCCTATAATTCACCCCTCCACTTT.

The V gene is TRBV7-2, the J gene TRBJ2-5; weak D call: TRBD1 (6 bases). The V end lost 2 bases, the J end lost 4 bases, and 14 bases lay between the germline ends. Germline CDR1 and CDR2: SGHTA and FQGNSA. CDR3 length: 15 residues. The CDR3 reads CASSLFSGVRETQYF. CDR3 nucleotide sequence: TGTGCCAGCAGCTTATTTTCAGGGGTGAGAGAGACCCAGTACTTC.

The J gene is TRBJ2-1, the V gene TRBV7-9; TRBD1 agrees at 8 bases. In germline, CDR1 is SEHNR, CDR2 FQNEAQ (reference sequence). CDR3 size: 15 residues. The trim removed 5 bases at V and 5 bases at J, leaving 8 bases unmatched. The CDR3 DNA reads as TGTGCCAGCAGCCGGTTCGGACAGGGTAACAATGAGCAGTTCTTC. Protein sequence: CASSRFGQGNNEQFF.

The chain couples TRBV28 to TRBJ1-2, with D possibly being TRBD1 (5 bases). Trimming took off 10 bases at V and 2 bases at J, with 8 bases between the two ends. From germline, CDR1 is MDHEN and CDR2 SYDVKM. The CDR3 length is 11 residues. CDR3: CANRGNYGYTF. The DNA for the CDR3 is TGTGCCAACCGGGGGAACTATGGCTACACCTTC.

The V gene is TRBV2, the J gene TRBJ1-5; D is unclear. V lost 6 bases and J lost 7, with 10 bases in between. Germline V gives CDR1 SNHLY, CDR2 FYNNEI. The CDR3 length is 12 residues. The DNA of the CDR3 is TGTGCCAGCAGCTTTACAGAGCAGCCCCAGCATTTT. Its protein product is CASSFTEQPQHF.

This chain connects TRBV10-3 to TRBJ2-1; 10 positions agree with TRBD1. J was trimmed by 7 bases and V by 6 bases; bases with no gene match: 3. There are 13 residues in the CDR3. In germline, CDR1 is ENHRY, CDR2 SYGVKD. The CDR3: CAISGTGVNEQFF. CDR3 coding DNA: TGTGCCATCAGCGGGACAGGGGTGAATGAGCAGTTCTTC.

This clonotype occurred a few times. This chain connects TRBV6-5 to TRBJ1-1, with TRBD1 matching 8 bases. Germline V gene lookup returns CDR1 MNHEY and CDR2 SVGAGI. CDR3 size: 16 residues. J gave up 0 bases and V 4 bases, and 7 bases lay outside the gene matches. In DNA, the CDR3 is TGTGCCAGCAGTTTCGCCGGGACAGGCATGAACACTGAAGCTTTCTTT. Translating it yields CASSFAGTGMNTEAFF.

J is TRBJ2-1 and V is TRBV12-5, with 7 bases aligning to TRBD2. There are 13 residues in the CDR3. Germline assignment: CDR1 LGHNT and CDR2 FRNRAP. J lost 9 bases, V lost 7 bases, and 9 bases had no gene match. The CDR3 DNA sequence: TGTGCTAGTGCCATCAGCGGGGTCGTTGAGCAGTTCTTC. Its translation is CASAISGVVEQFF.

The V and J genes are TRBV20-1 and TRBJ2-2; the D gene is possibly TRBD1 (6 bases). The CDR3 spans 16 residues. The germline gives CDR1 DFQATT, CDR2 SNEGSKA (reference sequence). Trimming took off 1 base at V and 1 base at J, with 13 bases between the two ends. The CDR3 DNA sequence: TGCAGTGCTAGAGCCAGGGGTGGCGGGAACACCGGGGAGCTGTTTTTT. Its protein product is CSARARGGGNTGELFF.

CDR3 protein: CASSIGQGARETQYF. In DNA, the CDR3 is TGTGCCAGTAGTATCGGACAGGGGGCGCGGGAGACCCAGTACTTC. The V gene is TRBV19, the J gene TRBJ2-5, with TRBD1 matching 11 bases. V gave up 3 bases and J gave up 5 bases; unmatched junction bases: 5. The CDR3 has 15 amino acids. The germline V gene has CDR1 LNHDA and CDR2 SQIVND (reference sequence).

The genes are TRBV6-6 and TRBJ1-2, with D hard to call. V lost 6 bases to trimming and J lost 3 bases, with 11 bases between them. Germline V gene sequence: CDR1 MNHNY, CDR2 SVGAGI (reference sequence). This CDR3 is 13 amino acids long. The CDR3 spells CASSRPSYYGYTF. The DNA of the CDR3 is TGTGCCAGCAGCCGACCGAGCTACTATGGCTACACCTTC.

The chain joins TRBV18 to TRBJ2-3, with 10 bases identical to TRBD1. Germline V CDR1 and CDR2: KGHSH, LQKENI. There are 15 residues in the CDR3. V was clipped by 4 bases and J by 7 bases; unmatched bases: 8. The CDR3 DNA reads TGTGCCAGCTCACTGGACAGGGGGAATTTAAATACGCAGTATTTT. This sequence encodes CASSLDRGNLNTQYF.

This chain connects TRBV2 to TRBJ1-1, with D unresolved. CDR1 and CDR2 (germline): SNHLY, FYNNEI. The CDR3 sequence is 15 residues long. V was cut by 2 bases and J by 5 bases, with 15 bases left in between. CDR3 loop: CASSEFEVLWTEAFF. The CDR3 DNA follows: TGTGCCAGCAGTGAATTTGAGGTTCTCTGGACTGAAGCTTTCTTT. The whole variable domain, filled in from reference TRBV2 and TRBJ1-1, reads EPEVTQTPSHQVTQMGQEVILRCVPISNHLYFYWYRQILGQKVEFLVSFYNNEISEKSEIFDDQFSVERPDGSNFTLKIRSTKLEDSAMYFCASSEFEVLWTEAFFGQGTRLTVV.

This clonotype was seen only a few times. This sequence joins TRBV5-1 and TRBJ2-7; D unclear. This CDR3 region has 15 residues. Per germline, CDR1 SGHRS and CDR2 YFSETQ. V gave up 7 bases and J gave up 0 bases, with 17 bases separating them. The CDR3 region has the DNA TGCGCCAGCGCCCCGGACGGTTCCACCTCCTACGAGCAGTACTTC. Encoded protein: CASAPDGSTSYEQYF. Full variable domain (outside the CDR3, taken from reference TRBV5-1 and TRBJ2-7): KAGVTQTPRYLIKTRGQQVTLSCSPISGHRSVSWYQQTPGQGLQFLFEYFSETQRNKGNFPGRFSGRQFSNSRSEMNVSTLELGDSALYLCASAPDGSTSYEQYFGPGTRLTVT.

The chain recombines TRBV7-3 with TRBJ2-2; the match to TRBD2 covers 8 bases. V lost 4 bases, J lost 0 bases, and 4 bases stayed unmatched. This CDR3 is 16 amino acids long. Germline V lookup: CDR1 SGHTA, CDR2 FQGTGA. CDR3 residues: CASSYELAANTGELFF. In DNA form, the CDR3 reads TGTGCCAGCAGCTACGAACTAGCGGCGAACACCGGGGAGCTGTTTTTT. Combining the CDR3 with reference TRBV7-3 and TRBJ2-2 gives the whole variable domain GAGVSQTPSNKVTEKGKYVELRCDPISGHTALYWYRQSLGQGPEFLIYFQGTGAADDSGLPNDRFFAVRPEGSVSTLKIQRTERGDSAVYLCASSYELAANTGELFFGEGSRLTVL.

The rearrangement joins TRBV2 to TRBJ1-5, with D unresolved. V was pared by 4 bases and J by 7 bases, with 14 bases between. This CDR3 contains 14 residues. Germline CDR1 reads SNHLY; CDR2 reads FYNNEI. Here the CDR3 DNA reads TGTGCCAGCAGTGTAAGCGGGTCTAGGCAGCCCCAGCATTTT. Protein: CASSVSGSRQPQHF.

The chain employs TRBV30 and TRBJ2-3; either TRBD1 or TRBD2 may supply D (6 bases each). The CDR3 runs to 13 residues. Trimming cost V 5 bases and J 4 bases, with 13 bases left between them. Germline values: CDR1 GTSNPN, CDR2 SVGIG (reference sequence). CDR3 sequence (DNA): TGTGCCTGGTTTAGGGGGGAAGCAGATACGCAGTATTTT. Protein sequence: CAWFRGEADTQYF.

The rearrangement links TRBV9 to TRBJ2-5; D is unclear. The germline gives CDR1 SGDLS, CDR2 YYNGEE. This CDR3 is 15 amino acids long. V was trimmed by 0 bases and J by 5 bases, leaving 14 bases between them. This chain's CDR3 is CASSVGAALGETQYF. CDR3 bases: TGTGCCAGCAGCGTAGGGGCAGCCCTAGGTGAGACCCAGTACTTC.

The chain links TRBV6-2 or TRBV6-3 to TRBJ2-7, with 12 bases that match TRBD2. V shed 6 bases, J shed 3 bases, and the junction held 3 bases outside the gene matches. Germline V CDR1 and CDR2: MNHEY, SVGEGT. The CDR3 runs to 14 residues. Here the CDR3 reads CASRKLAGGYEQYF. The CDR3, as DNA: TGTGCCAGCAGAAAACTAGCGGGGGGCTACGAGCAGTACTTC.

This clonotype appeared a few times. This chain joins TRBV5-1 and TRBJ2-7; 10 positions match TRBD1. V lost 4 bases and J lost 3; bases outside the gene matches: 4. Germline values: CDR1 SGHRS, CDR2 YFSETQ. This CDR3 is built from 14 residues. The CDR3 loop is CASSPTGGFYEQYF. DNA of the CDR3: TGCGCCAGCAGCCCGACAGGGGGCTTCTACGAGCAGTACTTC.

The rearrangement links TRBV18 to TRBJ1-1, with 9 bases that match TRBD1. Trimming removed 3 bases from V and 4 bases from J; junction bases left unmatched: 6. The germline V gene has CDR1 KGHSH and CDR2 LQKENI. CDR3 length: 15 residues. In DNA, the CDR3 is TGTGCCAGCTCACCGGGGACAGGGTTAGGCACTGAAGCTTTCTTT. It translates to CASSPGTGLGTEAFF.

This chain uses TRBV12-3 or TRBV12-4 with TRBJ1-1; perhaps TRBD1 as D (6 bases). The ends were cut back, 6 bases at V and 1 base at J, with 12 bases in the middle. This CDR3 region has 14 residues. CDR3 in DNA: TGTGCCAGCAGCTCGGACAGACCGAACACTGAAGCTTTCTTT. Its translation: CASSSDRPNTEAFF.

This chain links TRBV6-6 with TRBJ2-2; D is ambiguous. Germline CDR1 is MNHNY and CDR2 is SVGAGI (reference sequence). The CDR3 is 13 amino acids. V lost 8 bases and J lost 4, with 11 bases in between. The CDR3 sequence is CASVQASTGELFF. CDR3 DNA sequence: TGTGCCAGCGTCCAGGCGTCCACCGGGGAGCTGTTTTTT.